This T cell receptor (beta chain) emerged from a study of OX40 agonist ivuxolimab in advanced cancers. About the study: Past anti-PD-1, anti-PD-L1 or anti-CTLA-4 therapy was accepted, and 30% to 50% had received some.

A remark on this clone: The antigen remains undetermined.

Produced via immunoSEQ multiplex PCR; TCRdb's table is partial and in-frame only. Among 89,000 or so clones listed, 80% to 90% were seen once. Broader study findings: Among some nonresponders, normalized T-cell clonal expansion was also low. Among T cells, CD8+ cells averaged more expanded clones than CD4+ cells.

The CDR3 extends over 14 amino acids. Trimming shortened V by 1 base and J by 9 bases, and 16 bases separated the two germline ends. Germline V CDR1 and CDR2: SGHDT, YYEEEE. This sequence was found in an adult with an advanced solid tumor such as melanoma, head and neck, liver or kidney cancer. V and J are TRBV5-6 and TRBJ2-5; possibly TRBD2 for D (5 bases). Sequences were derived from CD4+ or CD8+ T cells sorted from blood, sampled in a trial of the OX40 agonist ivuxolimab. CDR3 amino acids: CASSLTKTGSAQYF. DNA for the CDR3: TGTGCCAGCAGCTTGACGAAGACGGGAAGTGCCCAGTACTTC. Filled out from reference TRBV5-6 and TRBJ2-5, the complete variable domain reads DAGVTQSPTHLIKTRGQQVTLRCSPKSGHDTVSWYQQALGQGPQFIFQYYEEEERQRGNFPDRFSGHQFPNYSSELNVNALLLGDSALYLCASSLTKTGSAQYFGPGTRLLVL.